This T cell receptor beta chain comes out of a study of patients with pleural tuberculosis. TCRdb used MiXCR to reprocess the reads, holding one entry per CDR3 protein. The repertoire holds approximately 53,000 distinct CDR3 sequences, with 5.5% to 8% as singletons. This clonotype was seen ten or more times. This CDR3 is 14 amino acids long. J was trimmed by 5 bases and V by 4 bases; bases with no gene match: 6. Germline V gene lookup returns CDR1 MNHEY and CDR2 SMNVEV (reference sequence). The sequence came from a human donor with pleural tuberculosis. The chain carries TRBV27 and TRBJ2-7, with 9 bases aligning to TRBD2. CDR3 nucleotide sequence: TGTGCCAGCAGTTCCATAGCGGGAGCGGACGAGCAGTACTTC. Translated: CASSSIAGADEQYF.